This T cell receptor beta chain is from a study of patients and donors after allogeneic stem cell transplantation. The CDR3 runs to 13 residues. CDR1 and CDR2 from the germline V gene are SGHAT and FQNNGV. Trimming stripped 7 bases from V and 2 bases from J, with 9 bases between. One entry per CDR3 protein, called by TCRdb with MiXCR from the RT-PCR reads. The sample yields under 200,000 distinct CDR3 sequences, 24% seen once. The chain is built from TRBV11-2 and TRBJ1-3; D not certain. Specimen: blood, either unsorted or a sorted T cell fraction (not recorded which). This clonotype was sampled from a human donor who was either an allogeneic HSCT recipient or a stem cell or donor lymphocyte infusion donor (not recorded which). It is not recorded whose cells these are; they may come from a transplant donor. DNA for the CDR3: TGTGCCAGCATTCTCCCCCCTGGAAACACCATATATTTT. It specifies CASILPPGNTIYF. The full variable domain, with the rest looked up from reference TRBV11-2 and TRBJ1-3, is EAGVAQSPRYKIIEKRQSVAFWCNPISGHATLYWYQQILGQGPKLLIQFQNNGVVDDSQLPKDRFSAERLKGVDSTLKIQPAKLEDSAVYLCASILPPGNTIYFGEGSWLTVV.